This T cell receptor beta chain is drawn from a study of identical twins (TCRdb year 2016). Context from the whole study: To test whether fetal clonotypes persist, this study deep-sequenced TCR alpha and beta repertoires from monozygotic twins, from unrelated adults of various ages, and from cord blood. To rule out contamination, replicate twin experiments were performed at different times with different library preparation protocols. The paper as a whole reports these results and caveats: Abundant cord blood beta clonotypes carried fewer insertions; young adult naive repertoires showed a weaker similar trend, while memory repertoires showed none. Conclusions relied on cross-sectional statistical analysis, since the same donors could not be followed over many years. In monozygotic twins, recombination models systematically underestimated out-of-frame TCR alpha sharing, but the models matched the sharing seen between unrelated individuals. Excess twin sharing in beta out-of-frame sequences was weaker because fewer shared sequences lowered the signal-to-noise ratio. Compared with coincidental sharing between unrelated individuals, an excess of low generation-probability sequences was observed among out-of-frame TCR alpha sequences shared between twins. Invariant T cells such as MAIT and iNKT could partly confound zero-insertion analyses, though diverse VJ usage argued against this for most clonotypes.

There are many counts of this clonotype. Its antigen target is currently unknown. One base away there is no much larger clone; base qualities are not given. The library was built by means of 5' RACE. Instrument used: Illumina HiSeq 2000. A universal primer binding site was added through template switching, and the final cDNA carried a unique molecular identifier so that TCR cDNA molecules could be counted accurately. Specific primers in the conserved constant-segment region were used to synthesize first-strand cDNA for the TCR alpha and beta chains. To control for contamination, every cDNA library was double barcoded, receiving both a SMART-Mk sample barcode and Illumina barcodes. TruSeq adapter sequences and Illumina sample barcodes were added in two successive PCR steps. TCR alpha and beta cDNA libraries were sequenced on the Illumina HiSeq platform with custom primers. The published analysis was carried out like this. Raw reads were processed with MiGEC to extract unique molecular identifiers, and MiXCR was used to determine CDR3 positions. Recombination models were inferred per individual with the repgenHMM and IGoR tools using an EM algorithm. Shared clonotypes were analyzed with the tcR package in R, and sharing was normalized by the product of cloneset sizes. Out-of-frame nonproductive sequences were analyzed to study raw recombination free of thymic and clonal selection effects. In-frame beta chains were kept once TCRdb had trimmed the public reads at Q25 with fastp and called clones with MiXCR. Rows merge per CDR3 protein into single entries with the most common DNA and genes. These V and J calls are TCRdb output, not the study's own analysis. In this sample the table shows hundreds of thousands of distinct CDR3 sequences, around 5.7% of which occur a single time. The top ten clones comprise approximately 2% of the sample.

Inclusive of the bounding cysteine and phenylalanine, the CDR3 is 11 residues long. Only the CDR3 region is kept as DNA, spanning 33 bases read in frame from base 1. Looking up the germline V gene yields CDR1 SQVTM and CDR2 ANQGSEA. Trimming at the junction amounts to 7 bases on V and 1 base on J, and the germline ends lie 7 bases apart. All donors were healthy Caucasians. The study also sequenced three unrelated non-twin adults: a male aged 18 to 30, a male aged 50 to 60 and a female aged 50 to 60. Miltenyi CD45RO+ enrichment and human naive T-cell isolation kits were used to isolate memory (CD45RO+) and naive T cells from PBMC.

Sequenced: naive T cells sorted from blood. Per the publication, the cell subset or site label means: cells isolated with a human naive T-cell isolation kit. The sequence links TRBV29-1 to TRBJ1-1; the D gene is not confidently resolved. This receptor was obtained from a man between 18 and 29 years old in good health. In nucleotide form, the sequence is TGCAGCGGAGCAGGGAACACTGAAGCTTTCTTT. It translates to CSGAGNTEAFF.